These 17 T cell receptor beta chains originate from one sample sequenced in a study of OX40 agonist ivuxolimab in advanced cancers. Some clones are missing from TCRdb's copy, which holds only in-frame ones; the method was immunoSEQ multiplex PCR. The sample has roughly 50,000 clones; around 80% are singletons. Sample: CD4+ or CD8+ T cells sorted from blood, taken in a trial of the OX40 agonist ivuxolimab. Source of these receptors: an adult with an advanced solid tumor such as melanoma, head and neck, liver or kidney cancer.

The chain couples TRBV28 to TRBJ1-2; no definite D call. Trimming removed 4 bases from V and 0 bases from J, with 15 bases in between. The CDR3 totals 16 residues. CDR1 MDHEN and CDR2 SYDVKM come from the germline V gene. The CDR3 DNA follows: TGTGCCAGCAGTTCTCTTTTGCTGGCGGCTAACTATGGCTACACCTTC. Protein sequence: CASSSLLLAANYGYTF.

J is TRBJ1-3 and V is TRBV6-1; D is possibly TRBD1 (6 bases). Trimming removed 6 bases from V and 4 bases from J, with 16 bases in between. The germline gives CDR1 MNHNS, CDR2 SASEGT. This CDR3 has 15 residues. The CDR3 bases are TGTGCCAGCAGGCGGGAGTGGACAGCAGGAAACACCATATATTTT. Its protein is CASRREWTAGNTIYF.

The J gene is TRBJ2-1, the V gene TRBV20-1, with D perhaps matching TRBD2 (6 bases). The V gene lost 1 base and the J gene lost 12 bases, with 10 bases spanning the gap. This CDR3 region has 11 residues. Per germline, CDR1 DFQATT and CDR2 SNEGSKA (reference sequence). The CDR3 spells CSARGGIGQFF. The CDR3 region has the DNA TGCAGTGCTAGAGGCGGGATCGGGCAGTTCTTC.

The chain recombines TRBV5-1 with TRBJ2-5, with 10 bases matching TRBD2. This CDR3 contains 16 residues. Germline V CDR1 and CDR2: SGHRS, YFSETQ. The trim removed 2 bases at V and 5 bases at J, leaving 9 bases unmatched. CDR3: CASSLELAGSDETQYF. The CDR3 DNA is TGCGCCAGCAGCTTAGAACTAGCGGGATCAGACGAGACCCAGTACTTC.

This clone has a handful of counts. The chain links TRBV2 to TRBJ2-7; D call uncertain. Per the germline V gene, CDR1 is SNHLY and CDR2 is FYNNEI. Trimming removed 8 bases from V and 3 bases from J, with 11 bases in between. The CDR3 extends over 12 amino acids. CDR3 nucleotide sequence: TGTGCCAGCTCCGACGCTTACTACGAGCAGTACTTC. Translated: CASSDAYYEQYF. Full variable domain (remainder filled in from reference TRBV2 and TRBJ2-7): EPEVTQTPSHQVTQMGQEVILRCVPISNHLYFYWYRQILGQKVEFLVSFYNNEISEKSEIFDDQFSVERPDGSNFTLKIRSTKLEDSAMYFCASSDAYYEQYFGPGTRLTVT.

The CDR3 region is CASSEINTGELFF. Written as DNA, the CDR3 is TGTGCCAGCAGTGAAATAAACACCGGGGAGCTGTTTTTT. The chain joins TRBV6-1 to TRBJ2-2; D call uncertain. Deletions cut 2 bases from V and 2 bases from J, with 3 bases between. There are 13 residues in the CDR3. The germline V gene has CDR1 MNHNS and CDR2 SASEGT.

Only one count was recorded for this clone. The V gene is TRBV6-5, the J gene TRBJ1-5, with D hard to call. The germline V gene encodes CDR1 MNHEY and CDR2 SVGAGI. This CDR3 has 14 residues. The V and J ends lost 6 bases and 0 bases respectively, with 9 bases between them. CDR3 loop: CASREYYSNQPQHF. For the CDR3, the DNA is TGTGCCAGCAGGGAGTATTATAGCAATCAGCCCCAGCATTTT.

The V gene is TRBV7-9, the J gene TRBJ1-1; TRBD1 matches 7 bases. The length of the CDR3 is 16 residues. The ends lost 5 bases at V and 4 bases at J; junction bases unmatched: 13. Germline V gene data show CDR1 as SEHNR and CDR2 as FQNEAQ (reference sequence). CDR3 nucleotides: TGTGCCAGCAGCCCTTTTATCGGACAGGACTTCACTGAAGCTTTCTTT. The encoded protein is CASSPFIGQDFTEAFF.

This clone turned up a few times. The CDR3 spells CAWSRLKFDEQFF. The CDR3 nucleotides read TGTGCCTGGAGCCGACTAAAATTCGATGAGCAGTTCTTC. The chain links TRBV30 to TRBJ2-1; D might be TRBD2 (5 bases). V lost 3 bases, J lost 8 bases, and 14 bases lay in between. This CDR3 is 13 amino acids long. Germline V gives CDR1 GTSNPN, CDR2 SVGIG (reference sequence).

The chain has TRBV18 and TRBJ2-7; TRBD2 might be the D (6 bases). Germline-derived CDR1 and CDR2 are KGHSH and LQKENI. This CDR3 is built from 14 residues. V was shortened by 3 bases and J by 2 bases, with 11 bases between the two germline ends. The CDR3 is CASSPGLTTYEQYF. Written as DNA, the CDR3 is TGTGCCAGCTCACCGGGACTGACTACCTACGAGCAGTACTTC. Full variable domain (missing parts from reference TRBV18 and TRBJ2-7): NAGVMQNPRHLVRRRGQEARLRCSPMKGHSHVYWYRQLPEEGLKFMVYLQKENIIDESGMPKERFSAEFPKEGPSILRIQQVVRGDSAAYFCASSPGLTTYEQYFGPGTRLTVT.

This rearrangement joins TRBV12-2 to TRBJ1-4. TRBV12-2 is a pseudogene segment. The CDR3 is 15 amino acids. This chain's CDR3 is CASRSRPRRKEKLFF. CDR3 in DNA: TGTGCAAGTCGCTCACGACCGCGTCGCAAAGAAAAACTGTTTTTT.

The chain is built from TRBV2 and TRBJ1-1; D not certain. Germline V gives CDR1 SNHLY, CDR2 FYNNEI. The CDR3 is made up of 15 amino acids. V was shortened by 2 bases and J by 4 bases, with 14 bases between the two germline ends. CDR3 sequence (DNA): TGTGCCAGCAGTGAAATCCGGGGAAGTCGCACTGAAGCTTTCTTT. Its translation: CASSEIRGSRTEAFF.

This chain joins TRBV9 and TRBJ2-7, with 9 nucleotides matching TRBD1. The germline CDR1 and CDR2 sequences are SGDLS and YYNGEE. This CDR3 region has 15 residues. Trimming cost V 9 bases and J 3 bases; bases outside gene matches: 13. Written as DNA, the CDR3 is TGTGCCATCCATACCTACAGGGGGCGAGTCTACGAGCAGTACTTC. Its translation: CAIHTYRGRVYEQYF.

This clone was recorded only once. The chain uses TRBV27 and TRBJ2-1, with 16 bases identical to TRBD2. Germline values: CDR1 MNHEY, CDR2 SMNVEV (reference sequence). This CDR3 region has 16 residues. V lost 3 bases and J lost 5; bases outside the gene matches: 1. CDR3 region: CASSLGLAGGHNEQFF. Written as DNA, the CDR3 is TGTGCCAGCAGTTTGGGACTAGCGGGAGGGCACAATGAGCAGTTCTTC.

This rearrangement joins TRBV9 to TRBJ2-7, with D maybe TRBD1 (5 bases). Germline values: CDR1 SGDLS, CDR2 YYNGEE. Deletions cut 4 bases from V and 2 bases from J, with 13 bases between. The CDR3 runs 14 residues. CDR3 in DNA: TGTGCCAGCAGCCCTCGGACGGACACCTACGAGCAGTACTTC. It codes for CASSPRTDTYEQYF.

V is TRBV4-3 and J is TRBJ1-2; perhaps TRBD1 as D (6 bases). This CDR3 has 18 amino acids. V gave up 1 base and J gave up 3 bases, with 21 bases separating them. Looked up from germline, CDR1 is LGHNA and CDR2 is YSLEER. The CDR3 DNA follows: TGCGCCAGCAGCCAAGTTTACGGACCTGGGGGCTTCGACTATGGCTACACCTTC. Amino acids: CASSQVYGPGGFDYGYTF.

The chain links TRBV6-6 to TRBJ1-1, with D uncertain. V lost 1 base and J 5 bases, leaving 8 bases between the germline ends. Looked up from germline, CDR1 is MNHNY and CDR2 is SVGAGI (reference sequence). This CDR3 comprises 13 residues. This CDR3 reads CASSYFKATEAFF. The CDR3 DNA is TGTGCCAGCAGTTACTTCAAGGCTACTGAAGCTTTCTTT.